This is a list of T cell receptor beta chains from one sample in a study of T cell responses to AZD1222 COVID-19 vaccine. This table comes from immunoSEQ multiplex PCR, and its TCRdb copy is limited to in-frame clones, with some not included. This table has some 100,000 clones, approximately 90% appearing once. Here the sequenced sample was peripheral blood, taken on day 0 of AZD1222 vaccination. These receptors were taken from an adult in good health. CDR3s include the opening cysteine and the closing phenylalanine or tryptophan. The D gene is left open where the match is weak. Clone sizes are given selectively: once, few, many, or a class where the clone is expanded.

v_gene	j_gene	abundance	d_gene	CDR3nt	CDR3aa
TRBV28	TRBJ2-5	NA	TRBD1	TGTGCCAGCAGATTTGACAGGGGGATCCACGAGACCCAGTACTTC	CASRFDRGIHETQYF
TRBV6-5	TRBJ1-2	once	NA	TGTGCCAGCAGTTACCCGGTTGACAATGGCTACACCTTC	CASSYPVDNGYTF
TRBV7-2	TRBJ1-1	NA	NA	TGTGCCAGCAGCTTAGCTCGGAACACTGAAGCTTTCTTT	CASSLARNTEAFF
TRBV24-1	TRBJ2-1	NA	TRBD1	TGTGCCACCAGTGATCTACAGGGGCCCCCCTACAATGAGCAGTTCTTC	CATSDLQGPPYNEQFF
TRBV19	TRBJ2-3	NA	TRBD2	TGTGCCAGTAGTATTGGGGGGGATGATACGCAGTATTTT	CASSIGGDDTQYF
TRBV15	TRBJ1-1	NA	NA	TGTGCCACCGTTCTTTACTTGGGGAACACTGAAGCTTTCTTT	CATVLYLGNTEAFF
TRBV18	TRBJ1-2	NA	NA	TGTGCCAGCTCACCGATTGGGGGCGTCTATGGCTACACCTTC	CASSPIGGVYGYTF
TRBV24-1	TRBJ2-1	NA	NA	TGTGCCACCAGTGATTCTCGGGCGGGCGATGAGCAGTTCTTC	CATSDSRAGDEQFF
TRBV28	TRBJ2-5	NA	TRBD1	TGTGCCAGCAACCCACCCGGACAGGGAGCGAAGACCCAGTACTTC	CASNPPGQGAKTQYF
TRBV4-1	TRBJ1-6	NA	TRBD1	TGCGCCAGCAGCACCCCGGACAGGGACAAGGCCCTCCACTTT	CASSTPDRDKALHF
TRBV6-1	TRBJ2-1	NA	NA	TGTGCCAGCAGTGAACGGCAGGGAGAAATAGGTGAGCAGTTCTTC	CASSERQGEIGEQFF
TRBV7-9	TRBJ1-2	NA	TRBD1	TGTGCCAGCAGCTTAGCGCAAGCAGGGGGCTCTGGCTACACCTTC	CASSLAQAGGSGYTF
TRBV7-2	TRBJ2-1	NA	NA	TGTGCCAGCAGCTCCAAACCCCAGGATCTGGCCTACAATGAGCAGTTCTTC	CASSSKPQDLAYNEQFF
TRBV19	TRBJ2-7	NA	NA	TGTGCCAGTAGTTATCTCCACCAAGCCGCCTACGAGCAGTACTTC	CASSYLHQAAYEQYF
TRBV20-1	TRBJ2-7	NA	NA	TGCAGTGCTAGCGCGGGTCACGAGCAGTACTTC	CSASAGHEQYF
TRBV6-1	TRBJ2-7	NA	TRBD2	TGTGCCAGCAGTGAAGAAATACTAGCGGGGGGTGACGAGCAGTACTTC	CASSEEILAGGDEQYF
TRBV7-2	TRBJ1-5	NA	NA	TGTGCCAGCAGCCAACCCAATCAGCCCCAGCATTTT	CASSQPNQPQHF
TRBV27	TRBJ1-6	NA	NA	TGTGCCAGCAGTTTGAGTAATTCACCCCTCCACTTT	CASSLSNSPLHF
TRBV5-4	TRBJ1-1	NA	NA	TGTGCCAGCAGCTCCGGACAGTCAACAATGAACACTGAAGCTTTCTTT	CASSSGQSTMNTEAFF
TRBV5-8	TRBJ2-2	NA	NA	TGTGCCAGCAGCCCACGGAGGGTCGGGGAGCTGTTTTTT	CASSPRRVGELFF
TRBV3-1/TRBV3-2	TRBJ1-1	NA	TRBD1	TGTGCCAGCAGCCAATTTACAGGGGTCACTGAAGCTTTCTTT	CASSQFTGVTEAFF
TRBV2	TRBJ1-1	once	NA	TGTGCCAGCAGTGGGAGGACCGGAGGAACTGAAGCTTTCTTT	CASSGRTGGTEAFF
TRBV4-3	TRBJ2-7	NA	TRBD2	TGCGCCAGCAGCCAAGATTCTAGCGGGGGCTACGAGCAGTACTTC	CASSQDSSGGYEQYF
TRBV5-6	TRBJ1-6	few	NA	TGTGCCAGCAGCAGCGGGCAGAGCTTCTCACCCCTCCACTTT	CASSSGQSFSPLHF
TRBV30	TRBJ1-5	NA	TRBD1	TGTGCCTGGAATACAGGGGGGAGCAATCAGCCCCAGCATTTT	CAWNTGGSNQPQHF
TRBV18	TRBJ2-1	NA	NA	TGTGCCAGCTCAGAGGGTCCAGGGTCGAATGAGCAGTTCTTC	CASSEGPGSNEQFF
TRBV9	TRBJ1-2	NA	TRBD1	TGTGCCAGCAGCGTGAGCCTCGGGACAGGCTATGGCTACACCTTC	CASSVSLGTGYGYTF
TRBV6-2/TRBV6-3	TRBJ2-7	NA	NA	TGTGCCAGCAGTTACAGGGTAGTACTCTACGAGCAGTACTTC	CASSYRVVLYEQYF
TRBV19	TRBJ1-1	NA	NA	TGTGCCAGTAGTATAAAGGGGGGCTTTGGAGACACTGAAGCTTTCTTT	CASSIKGGFGDTEAFF
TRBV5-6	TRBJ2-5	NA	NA	TGTGCCAGCAGCTTCGTCAGTAACGGCGCGGAGACCCAGTACTTC	CASSFVSNGAETQYF
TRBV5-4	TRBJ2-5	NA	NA	TGTGCCAGCAGCTTGGCAGGGGAGACCCAGTACTTC	CASSLAGETQYF
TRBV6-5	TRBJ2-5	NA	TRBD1	TGTGCCAGCAGTCCTCCGACAGGGCAATCAACCCAGTACTTC	CASSPPTGQSTQYF
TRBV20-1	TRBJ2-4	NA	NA	TGCAGTGCTAGAGATCACCCACTTCAGTACTTC	CSARDHPLQYF
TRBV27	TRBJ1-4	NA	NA	TGTGCCAGCAGTTTCGGGGGGCCCATTGAAAAACTGTTTTTT	CASSFGGPIEKLFF
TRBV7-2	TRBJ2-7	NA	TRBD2	TGTGCCAGCAGGCGGGGGGGCGCAGCCTACGAGCAGTACTTC	CASRRGGAAYEQYF
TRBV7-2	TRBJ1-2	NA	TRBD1	TGTGCCAGCAGCCCGACAGGGGTCAACTATGGCTACACCTTC	CASSPTGVNYGYTF
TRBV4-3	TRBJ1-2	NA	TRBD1	TGCGCCAGCAGCCAAGTCCCCGCCGGGACAGGGGCTAACTATGGCTACACCTTC	CASSQVPAGTGANYGYTF
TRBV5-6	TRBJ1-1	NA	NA	TGTGCCAGCAGCTTATTTCTCGGCAGGATATACACTGAAGCTTTCTTT	CASSLFLGRIYTEAFF
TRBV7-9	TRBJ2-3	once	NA	TGTGCCATCCCGGACTTTATGGGGGATACGCAGTATTTT	CAIPDFMGDTQYF
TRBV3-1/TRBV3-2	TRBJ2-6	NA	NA	TGTGCCAGCAGCCAAAAGGGGAGCCGGGCCAACGTCCTGACTTTC	CASSQKGSRANVLTF
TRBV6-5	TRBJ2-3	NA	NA	TGTGCCAGCAGTAGAGCTATCTCCACAGATACGCAGTATTTT	CASSRAISTDTQYF
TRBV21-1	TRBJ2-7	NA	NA	TGTGCCAGAGACCCGAGTTCCTACGAGCAGTACTTC	CARDPSSYEQYF
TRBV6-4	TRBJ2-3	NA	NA	TGTGCCAGCAGGAGTGGGCCAGATACGCAGTATTTT	CASRSGPDTQYF
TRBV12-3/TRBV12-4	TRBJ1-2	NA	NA	TGTGCCAGCAGTTTGGAGCCTCGCTATGGCTACACCTTC	CASSLEPRYGYTF
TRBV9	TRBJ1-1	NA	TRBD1	TGTGCCAGCAGCTCCCGGGACAGTCGGAACACTGAAGCTTTCTTT	CASSSRDSRNTEAFF
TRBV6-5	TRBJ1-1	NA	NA	TGTGCCAGCAGTTACTTGGGGGAAGCTTTCTTT	CASSYLGEAFF
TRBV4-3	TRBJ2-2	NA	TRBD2	TGCGCCAGCAGCCAAGAGGGGACTAGCGGGGCCACCGGGGAGCTGTTTTTT	CASSQEGTSGATGELFF
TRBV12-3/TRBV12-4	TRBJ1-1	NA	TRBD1	TGTGCCAGCAGTTTAGCGCAGGGGGGTGAAGCTTTCTTT	CASSLAQGGEAFF